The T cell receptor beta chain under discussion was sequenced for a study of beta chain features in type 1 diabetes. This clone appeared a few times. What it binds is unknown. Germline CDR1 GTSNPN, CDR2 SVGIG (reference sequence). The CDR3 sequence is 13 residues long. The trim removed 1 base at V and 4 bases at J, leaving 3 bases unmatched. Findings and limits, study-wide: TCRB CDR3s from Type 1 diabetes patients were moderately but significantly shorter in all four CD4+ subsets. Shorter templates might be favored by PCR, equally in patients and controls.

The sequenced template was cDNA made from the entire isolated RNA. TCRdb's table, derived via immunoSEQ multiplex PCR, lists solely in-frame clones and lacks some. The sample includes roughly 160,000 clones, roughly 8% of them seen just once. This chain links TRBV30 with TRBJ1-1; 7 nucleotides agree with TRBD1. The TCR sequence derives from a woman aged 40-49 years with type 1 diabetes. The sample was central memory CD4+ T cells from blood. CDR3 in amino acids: CAWSGQGGTEAFF. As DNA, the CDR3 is TGTGCCTGGAGTGGACAGGGAGGCACTGAAGCTTTCTTT. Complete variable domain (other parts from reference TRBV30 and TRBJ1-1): SQTIHQWPATLVQPVGSPLSLECTVEGTSNPNLYWYRQAAGRGLQLLFYSVGIGQISSEVPQNLSASRPQDRQFILSSKKLLLSDSGFYLCAWSGQGGTEAFFGQGTRLTVV.